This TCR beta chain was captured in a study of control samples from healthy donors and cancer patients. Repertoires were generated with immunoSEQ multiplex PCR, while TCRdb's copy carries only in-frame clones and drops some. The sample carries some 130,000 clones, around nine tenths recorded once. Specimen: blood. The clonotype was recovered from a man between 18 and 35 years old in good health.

The CDR3 is CAISDKGPTNTEAFF. The CDR3 coding sequence is TGTGCCATCAGTGACAAGGGGCCGACGAACACTGAAGCTTTCTTT. The chain joins TRBV10-3 to TRBJ1-1, with a possible D match to TRBD1 (5 bases). Germline values: CDR1 ENHRY, CDR2 SYGVKD. V shed 3 bases and J shed 1 base, with 12 bases lying between them. This CDR3 region has 15 residues.